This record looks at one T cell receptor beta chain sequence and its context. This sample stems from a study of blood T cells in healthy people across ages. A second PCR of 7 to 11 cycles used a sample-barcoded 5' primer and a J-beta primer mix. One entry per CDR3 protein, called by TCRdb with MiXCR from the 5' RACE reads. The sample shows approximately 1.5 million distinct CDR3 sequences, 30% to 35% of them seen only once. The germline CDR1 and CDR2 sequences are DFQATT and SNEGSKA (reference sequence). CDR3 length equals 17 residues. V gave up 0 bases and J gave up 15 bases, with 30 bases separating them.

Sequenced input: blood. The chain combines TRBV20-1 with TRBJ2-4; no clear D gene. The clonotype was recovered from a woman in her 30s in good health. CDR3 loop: CSARDHGSPSIIPERYF. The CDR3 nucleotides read TGCAGTGCTAGAGATCACGGTAGCCCGTCAATAATTCCCGAGCGGTACTTC.